This T cell receptor (beta chain) was retrieved from a study of OX40 agonist ivuxolimab in advanced cancers. In terms of the full investigation: Ivuxolimab, which targeted the costimulatory receptor OX40 (CD134), was an agonistic, fully human IgG2 monoclonal antibody. Among the roughly 50 dose-escalation patients, some 20 had hepatocellular carcinoma, 15 melanoma, 9 renal cell carcinoma and 9 head and neck cancer. The monotherapy dose-escalation portion (N ≈ 50 patients) of the phase I ivuxolimab trial is reported in the paper. In the dose-escalation cohort, 82.7% of patients were male, and the mean age was roughly 60 years with a range of roughly 20 to 79. Intravenous ivuxolimab was administered to patients every 2 weeks at six dose levels: 0.01, 0.1, 0.3, 1.5, 3 and 10 mg/kg. Patients were allowed to have had prior anti-PD-1, anti-PD-L1 or anti-CTLA-4 therapy, and 40% of the dose-escalation patients had been treated with checkpoint inhibitors. Partial responses occurred in three dose-escalation patients: two with cutaneous melanoma and one with hepatocellular carcinoma. The point of sequencing TCRbeta in the periphery was to test whether ivuxolimab changed TCR sequence diversity and drove clonal T-cell expansion. What the work shows at the level of the full study, not this receptor alone: At doses from 0.1 to 3.0 mg/kg, clonal expansion was seen in both CD4+ and CD8+ blood T cells between baseline and week 6. After ivuxolimab, CD8+ T cells had more expanded clones than CD4+ T cells on average. In the 0.1-3.0 mg/kg groups, partial responders were among the patients with the lowest normalized peripheral clonal expansion, particularly in CD8+ T cells. Low levels of normalized T-cell clonal expansion were also seen in some patients who did not respond. Antigen specificity was not determined for the clonally expanded peripheral T cells.

The trial excluded patients who had a history of autoimmune disease or who were on systemic immunosuppression. In every dose cohort, peripheral blood was drawn for TCR sequencing at baseline, cycle 4 day 1, and cycle 7 day 1. Samples were obtained from an open-label, multicenter, first-in-human phase I dose-escalation trial of ivuxolimab. The trial enrolled adults with locally advanced or metastatic head and neck squamous cell, hepatocellular, melanoma or renal cell carcinoma. Before TCR sequencing, CD4+ and CD8+ T cells were separately sorted from peripheral blood. This clone was counted once. The antigen it recognizes is unknown. No quality values exist for individual bases; no much larger clone is one base distant. For sequencing of the TCRbeta CDR3 region, genomic DNA was extracted from the sorted cells. The immunoSEQ Assay was used for sequencing of TCRbeta CDR3 regions. As stored in TCRdb, this immuneACCESS dataset retains in-frame rearrangements with V and J assigned. A fraction of the clones does not appear; measured against another copy, unresolved V genes explain less than half of the discrepancy, and the remainder lacks a known reason. The table for this sample lists 70,000 or so clones; 80% to 95% of them were counted only once. Around 8% of the sample is held by the ten biggest clonotypes.

CDR1 and CDR2 are read off the germline V gene (reference sequence) as MNHEY and SMNVEV. The CDR3 holds 14 amino acids from the cysteine to the phenylalanine. Only the CDR3 part of the read is kept: 42 bases, read in frame from the first base. V lost 6 bases and J lost 3 bases; the stretch between them is 15 bases long. The chain uses TRBV27 and TRBJ2-7, with the D gene not clear enough to name. The clonotype comes from an adult with an advanced solid tumor such as melanoma, head and neck, liver or kidney cancer. Sequenced material: CD4+ or CD8+ T cells sorted from blood, taken in a trial of the OX40 agonist ivuxolimab. At the DNA level, the sequence is TGTGCCAGCAGGTCAGTTGCCTCCGGCTACGAGCAGTACTTC. Translated, this gives CASRSVASGYEQYF.